This TCR beta chain comes out of a study of blood T cell repertoires in COVID-19 (dated by TCRdb to about 2020). About the full investigation: Samples covering the acute and convalescent phases of COVID-19 were provided by collaborators in the United States, Italy and Spain. The prospective study material was composed of cDNA or gDNA derived from T cells, B-cell-depleted T cells, or PBMCs. The dataset comprised deeply sampled blood TCRbeta repertoires from subjects exposed to, actively infected with, or recovered from COVID-19. A freely available public database, intended as a resource for researchers studying the immune response to SARS-CoV-2, is where the repertoires were released. Samples came from the ongoing ImmuneRACE study (first 160 participants) plus 1,254 subjects from 6 global collaborators. Nearly every sample came with metadata listing a de-identified subject ID, COVID-19 status, age in years and sex. Where HLA class I and class II types were available, the types were taken from metadata supplied by the sample provider, not from assay-based typing.

In regard to this clone: Its antigen is currently not known. The record has no base qualities; no much larger clone is one base away.

General study outcomes and caveats: Clinical and demographic metadata were provided uncurated, with the amount varying by source and participant.

TCRbeta CDR3 regions were amplified from genomic DNA by means of the immunoSEQ Assay, a bias-controlled multiplex PCR. In the source study's methods: Within the assay, amplification of reference gene primers was used to estimate how many nucleated cells each sample contained. Sequence reads were collapsed and filtered to measure the absolute abundance of every unique TCRbeta CDR3 rearrangement. Productive Simpson clonality was computed per sample as the square root of Simpson's diversity index over productive rearrangements. TCRdb re-hosts the immuneACCESS table, in-frame sequences only. Its copies lack some clones; in the studies checked, an unresolved V gene accounts for under half of them, and the cause for the rest is not known. V and J calls and clone size are given by that table; D and trimming were obtained from the DNA. The sample contains about 250,000 clones, 75% to 90% of them found a single time. Clones ranked in the top ten supply about 3.4% of the sample.

Participants in the prospective study were enrolled through a virtual design, were aged about 18 to 100 years, and lived in roughly 25 United States geographic areas. In the prospective study, participants were assigned to cohorts based on the clinical history participants reported in a screening survey and a study questionnaire. Exposed participants were defined as having been in contact with someone with a PCR-confirmed or clinician-diagnosed COVID-19 case within 2 weeks of study entry. In the prospective study, mobile phlebotomists collected whole blood, serum and a nasopharyngeal or oropharyngeal swab from each participant. Prospective study participants could optionally give additional blood draws and questionnaires over a roughly 2-month period. Blood samples from the prospective study were shipped frozen or at room temperature prior to DNA extraction. A distance of 9 bases separates the germline ends of V and J, which lose 0 bases and 0 bases respectively. There are 16 amino acids in the CDR3, from cysteine to phenylalanine inclusive. CDR3 DNA is the only sequence kept; it has 48 bases, read in frame from the first base. CDR1 and CDR2 were assigned from the germline V gene as LGHNA and YSLEER.

The clonotype comes from a woman aged 40 to 50 who had been exposed to COVID-19. Sequencing used PBMCs or T cells enriched from blood (not recorded which). The sequence joins TRBV4-3 to TRBJ1-5; the D gene lacks a confident call. The CDR3 amino acid sequence is: CASSQDRDYSNQPQHF. The nucleotide sequence is given as TGCGCCAGCAGCCAAGATCGAGATTATAGCAATCAGCCCCAGCATTTT.